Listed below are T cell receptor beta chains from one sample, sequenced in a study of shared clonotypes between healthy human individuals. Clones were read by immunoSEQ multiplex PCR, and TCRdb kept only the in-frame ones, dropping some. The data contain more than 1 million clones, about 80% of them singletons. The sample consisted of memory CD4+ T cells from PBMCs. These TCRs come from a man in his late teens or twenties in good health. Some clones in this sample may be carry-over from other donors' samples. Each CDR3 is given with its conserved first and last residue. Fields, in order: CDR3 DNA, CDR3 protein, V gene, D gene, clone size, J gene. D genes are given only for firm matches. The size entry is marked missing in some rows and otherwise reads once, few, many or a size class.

TGTGCCAGCAGCTTGGCCGGGTCTGGAAACACCATATATTTT CASSLAGSGNTIYF TRBV5-4 . . TRBJ1-3
TGTGCCAGCAGCTTTACTAGCGGGAGTCTCACAGATACGCAGTATTTT CASSFTSGSLTDTQYF TRBV7-2 TRBD2 . TRBJ2-3
TGTGCCAGCAGCTCATGGGATCTAGCGGGGTCAGATACGCAGTATTTT CASSSWDLAGSDTQYF TRBV7-3 TRBD2 . TRBJ2-3
TGTGCCAGCAGCCAAGTAAGCGGGGGCAATCAAGAGACCCAGTACTTC CASSQVSGGNQETQYF TRBV4-2 TRBD2 few TRBJ2-5
TGTGCCAGCAGAGGAGGGGCGGTTGGTGGCTACACCTTC CASRGGAVGGYTF TRBV6-4 . . TRBJ1-2
TGTGCCAGCAGCTTAGGGGGCCAGCCCCAGCATTTT CASSLGGQPQHF TRBV7-9 . . TRBJ1-5
TGCGCCAGCAGCCGCCGGGGACAGAGTTACGAGCAGTACTTC CASSRRGQSYEQYF TRBV5-1 TRBD1 few TRBJ2-7
TGTGCCAGCAGTTGGGACAGGGGGCGGATAGATACGCAGTATTTT CASSWDRGRIDTQYF TRBV28 TRBD1 . TRBJ2-3
TGCGCCAGCAGCCAGCAGGTAGGGGGCGACGGGGAGCTGTTTTTT CASSQQVGGDGELFF TRBV5-1 TRBD1 . TRBJ2-2
TGTGCCAGCAGTACCCCCCGGCTGCGCGCAACTAATGAAAAACTGTTTTTT CASSTPRLRATNEKLFF TRBV28 . . TRBJ1-4
TGTGCCAGCAGTTCCCCGGGTCTTGAGCAGTTCTTC CASSSPGLEQFF TRBV27 . . TRBJ2-1
TGTGCCAGCAGCTTAGGCTATGGCTACACCTTC CASSLGYGYTF TRBV11-2 . . TRBJ1-2
TGTGCCATCAGCCTACAGGGAAACACCATATATTTT CAISLQGNTIYF TRBV10-3 . . TRBJ1-3
TGTGCCAGCAGCGTAAAGACAGGGATAATGAGGACAGATACGCAGTATTTT CASSVKTGIMRTDTQYF TRBV9 TRBD1 . TRBJ2-3
TGTGCCTGGGCCCCCGGGGTAGAGAAACTGTTTTTT CAWAPGVEKLFF TRBV30 . . TRBJ1-4
TGTGCCAGCAGCTTAGAAGAGGGCGGCCAAGCTTTCTTT CASSLEEGGQAFF TRBV7-9 . . TRBJ1-1
TGCGCCAGCAGCTTGAACGGGGGTCAAGAGACCCAGTACTTC CASSLNGGQETQYF TRBV5-1 . . TRBJ2-5
TGTGCCAGCGCTAAAAACTCGGCAGAGTATGAAAAACTGTTTTTT CASAKNSAEYEKLFF TRBV7-9 . . TRBJ1-4
TGTGCCAGCAGTTACCTAGGGACAACGAAGAACTACGAGCAGTACTTC CASSYLGTTKNYEQYF TRBV6-5 . . TRBJ2-7
TGTGCCAGCAGTCCCGAGCTACGCGATGAGCAGTTCTTC CASSPELRDEQFF TRBV6-4 . . TRBJ2-1
TGTGCCAGCAGCTCTGGTGGGTCTCCCCGCGGCGATGAGCAGTTCTTC CASSSGGSPRGDEQFF TRBV5-4 . . TRBJ2-1
TGTGCCAGTAGTTGGGGGACTAGCGACACCGGGGAGCTGTTTTTT CASSWGTSDTGELFF TRBV19 TRBD2 . TRBJ2-2
TGTGCCAGCAGTAGTCGGGGGGAGGAGACCCAGTACTTC CASSSRGEETQYF TRBV6-5 TRBD2 few TRBJ2-5
TGTGCCAGCAGCTTAGGGAAGGGCGGGACAGTCCAAGAGACCCAGTACTTC CASSLGKGGTVQETQYF TRBV7-8 . . TRBJ2-5
TGCAGCGTTACAGGGGATTGGGATTCTGAAGCTTTCTTT CSVTGDWDSEAFF TRBV29-1 TRBD1 few TRBJ1-1
TGTGCCAGCAGTTCCCCAGCCCTCAATCAGCCCCAGCATTTT CASSSPALNQPQHF TRBV28 . . TRBJ1-5
TGTGCCAGCAGCTTACGTATAGGGGGGAACACTGAAGCTTTCTTT CASSLRIGGNTEAFF TRBV7-3 . . TRBJ1-1
TGTGCCAGCAGTTCCACTTTTGGCGGGAGAAGTCAAGAGACCCAGTACTTC CASSSTFGGRSQETQYF TRBV28 TRBD2 . TRBJ2-5
TGTGCCAGCAGCTTTCGAGCGGATACGCAGTATTTT CASSFRADTQYF TRBV7-9 . . TRBJ2-3
TGTGCCAGCTCACCAGTAGGGGCTGGGGCCAACGTCCTGACTTTC CASSPVGAGANVLTF TRBV18 . . TRBJ2-6
TGTGCCAGCGGGACAGGGACGTACCAGCCCCAGCATTTT CASGTGTYQPQHF TRBV28 TRBD1 . TRBJ1-5
TGCAGCGTGACCAGGGGCAGGGATCAGCCCCAGCATTTT CSVTRGRDQPQHF TRBV29-1 . . TRBJ1-5
TGTGCCAGCAGTTTATTTCCCCAGGGGGCGGGAACTGAAGCTTTCTTT CASSLFPQGAGTEAFF TRBV6-4 TRBD1 . TRBJ1-1
TGTGCCAGCTCACCACCGACGGCCGGGAAGGGCACCGGGGAGCTGTTTTTT CASSPPTAGKGTGELFF TRBV18 . . TRBJ2-2
TGTGCCAGCAGTTCACAGGGCAGAAGCACTGAAGCTTTCTTT CASSSQGRSTEAFF TRBV28 . . TRBJ1-1
TGTGCCTCGGGGACAGGGGTTGGGGGCACTGAAGCTTTCTTT CASGTGVGGTEAFF TRBV30 TRBD1 . TRBJ1-1
TGTGCCAGCAGCCAAGATCGGGCTCCGCGGCAGTTCTTC CASSQDRAPRQFF TRBV14 . . TRBJ2-1
TGTGCCATCAGTGAAGGGGGACTAGCGGGAAACTACGAGCAGTACTTC CAISEGGLAGNYEQYF TRBV10-3 TRBD2 . TRBJ2-7
TGCGCCAGCAGTGGGTCCGACACAGATACGCAGTATTTT CASSGSDTDTQYF TRBV5-1 . . TRBJ2-3
TGTGCCAGCAGTACTGCCGGGGGTGCAGATACGCAGTATTTT CASSTAGGADTQYF TRBV25-1 . . TRBJ2-3
TGTGCCAGCAGCAAACAGGGGCCTGGGGGAAACACCATATATTTT CASSKQGPGGNTIYF TRBV7-9 TRBD1 . TRBJ1-3
TGTGCCAGCAGCCCCGGGGTAAATGAGCAGTTCTTC CASSPGVNEQFF TRBV11-3 . . TRBJ2-1
TGTGCCAGCAGGCAGGGTTTGGGGGAGCAGTTCTTC CASRQGLGEQFF TRBV6-5 . . TRBJ2-1
TGTGCCAGCAGCCTGGACAGGGGGCTCTACAATGAGCAGTTCTTC CASSLDRGLYNEQFF TRBV7-8 TRBD1 . TRBJ2-1
TGTGCCAGCAGCACCGCTGCCGTCACTAATGAAAAACTGTTTTTT CASSTAAVTNEKLFF TRBV5-6 . . TRBJ1-4
TGTGCCAGCACCCCGACCTTGCTGATGAACACTGAAGCTTTCTTT CASTPTLLMNTEAFF TRBV28 . . TRBJ1-1
TGTGCCATCAGTGCGACAGCTTGGGACAGACTTAATGAAAAACTGTTTTTT CAISATAWDRLNEKLFF TRBV10-3 TRBD1 . TRBJ1-4
TGTGCCAGCAGCGTAGACGGCGGGACCACAGATACGCAGTATTTT CASSVDGGTTDTQYF TRBV9 . . TRBJ2-3
TGTGCCAGCAGCTTTTGGACAGGGGGTCACTTCACCGGGGAGCTGTTTTTT CASSFWTGGHFTGELFF TRBV5-4 TRBD1 few TRBJ2-2
TGCGCCAGCAGCTTGATGGCGGAATCCTACAATGAGCAGTTCTTC CASSLMAESYNEQFF TRBV5-1 . . TRBJ2-1
TGCGCCAGCAGCCGTGAGTCTTACACCAGGGGGGAGCAGTACTTC CASSRESYTRGEQYF TRBV4-3 TRBD1 few TRBJ2-7
TGCGCCAGCAGCCAAACCGAGGGCGGAGGGAATCAGCCCCAGCATTTT CASSQTEGGGNQPQHF TRBV4-1 . few TRBJ1-5
TGTGCCAGCAGTGGCGCAGGGGGAAACACCATATATTTT CASSGAGGNTIYF TRBV2 . . TRBJ1-3
TGTGCCAGCAGTCCCGGGACGATATTTAACACCGGGGAGCTGTTTTTT CASSPGTIFNTGELFF TRBV5-6 . . TRBJ2-2
TGTGCTAGTGGTTCCACTGCGGGACTAGCGGTTCAGGGGGGTGAGCAGTTCTTC CASGSTAGLAVQGGEQFF TRBV12-5 TRBD2 . TRBJ2-1